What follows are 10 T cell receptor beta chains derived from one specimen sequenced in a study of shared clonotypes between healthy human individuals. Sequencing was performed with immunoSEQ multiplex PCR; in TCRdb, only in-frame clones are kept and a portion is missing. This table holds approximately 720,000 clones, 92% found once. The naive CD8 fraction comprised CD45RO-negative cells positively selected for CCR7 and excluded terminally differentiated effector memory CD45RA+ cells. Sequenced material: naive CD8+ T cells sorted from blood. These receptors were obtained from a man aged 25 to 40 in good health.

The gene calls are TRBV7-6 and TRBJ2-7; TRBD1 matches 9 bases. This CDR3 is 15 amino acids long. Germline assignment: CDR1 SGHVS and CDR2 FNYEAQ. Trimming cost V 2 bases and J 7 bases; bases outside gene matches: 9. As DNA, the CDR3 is TGTGCCAGCAGCTTAACTTTTCGGACAGGGGATGAGCAGTACTTC. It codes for CASSLTFRTGDEQYF.

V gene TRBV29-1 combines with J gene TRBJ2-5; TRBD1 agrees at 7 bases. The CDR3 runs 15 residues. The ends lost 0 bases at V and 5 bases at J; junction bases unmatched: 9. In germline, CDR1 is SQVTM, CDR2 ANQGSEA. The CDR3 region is CSVEDGTEERETQYF. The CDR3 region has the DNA TGCAGCGTTGAAGACGGGACAGAAGAAAGGGAGACCCAGTACTTC.

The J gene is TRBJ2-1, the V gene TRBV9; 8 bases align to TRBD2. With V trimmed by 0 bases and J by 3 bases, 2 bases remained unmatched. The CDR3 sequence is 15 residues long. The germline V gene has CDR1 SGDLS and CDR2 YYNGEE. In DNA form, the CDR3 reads TGTGCCAGCAGCGTAGCAGGGACTAGCTACAATGAGCAGTTCTTC. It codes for CASSVAGTSYNEQFF.

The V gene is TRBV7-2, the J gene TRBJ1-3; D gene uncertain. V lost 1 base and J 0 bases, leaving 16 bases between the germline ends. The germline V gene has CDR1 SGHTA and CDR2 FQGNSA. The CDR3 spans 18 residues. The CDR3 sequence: CASSLGAGPLNSGNTIYF. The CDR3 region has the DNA TGTGCCAGCAGCTTAGGGGCAGGTCCCTTAAACTCTGGAAACACCATATATTTT.

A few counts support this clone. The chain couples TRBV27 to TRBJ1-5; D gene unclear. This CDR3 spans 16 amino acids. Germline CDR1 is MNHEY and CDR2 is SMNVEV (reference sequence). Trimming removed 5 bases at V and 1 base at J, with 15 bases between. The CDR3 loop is CASSPNLFVSNQPQHF. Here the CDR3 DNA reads TGTGCCAGCAGTCCGAACTTGTTTGTAAGCAATCAGCCCCAGCATTTT.

The CDR3 DNA reads TGTGCCAGCAGCCCTGGGACGCGAGCCTACGAGCAGTACTTC. It encodes CASSPGTRAYEQYF. The chain is built from TRBV13 and TRBJ2-7; D may be TRBD1 or TRBD2 (5 bases each). V was pared by 5 bases and J by 2 bases, with 13 bases between. Germline V CDR1 and CDR2: PRHDT, FYEKMQ (reference sequence). This CDR3 region has 14 residues.

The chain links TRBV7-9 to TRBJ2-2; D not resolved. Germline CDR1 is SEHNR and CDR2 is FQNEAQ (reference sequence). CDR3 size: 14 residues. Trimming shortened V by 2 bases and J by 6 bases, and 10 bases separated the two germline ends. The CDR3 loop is CASSLRESPGELFF. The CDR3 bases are TGTGCCAGCAGCTTAAGAGAGTCACCCGGGGAGCTGTTTTTT.

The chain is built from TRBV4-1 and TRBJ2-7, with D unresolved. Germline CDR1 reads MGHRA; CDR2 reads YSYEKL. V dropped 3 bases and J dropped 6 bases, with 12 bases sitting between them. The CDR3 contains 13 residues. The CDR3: CASSQGEPCEQYF. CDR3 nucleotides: TGCGCCAGCAGCCAGGGTGAACCCTGCGAGCAGTACTTC.

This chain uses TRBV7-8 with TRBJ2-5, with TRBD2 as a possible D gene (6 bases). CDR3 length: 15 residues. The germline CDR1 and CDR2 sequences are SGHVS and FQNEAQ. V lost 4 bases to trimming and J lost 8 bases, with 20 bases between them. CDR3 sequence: CASSSPDDPGGTQYF. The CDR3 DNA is TGTGCCAGCAGCTCACCCGACGATCCCGGGGGTACCCAGTACTTC.

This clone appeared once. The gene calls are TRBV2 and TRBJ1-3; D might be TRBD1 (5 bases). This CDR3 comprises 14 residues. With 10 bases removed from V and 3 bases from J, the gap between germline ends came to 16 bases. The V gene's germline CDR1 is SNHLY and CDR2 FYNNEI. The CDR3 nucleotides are TGTGCCAACACCGAACGGCAGGGTGGAAACACCATATATTTT. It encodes CANTERQGGNTIYF.